Listed here are 18 T cell receptor beta chains from one sample, sequenced in a study of blood T cells in healthy people across ages. A second PCR, run for about 7 to 11 cycles, used a sample-barcoded 5' primer plus a J-beta primer mix. TCRdb independently ran MiXCR on the 5' RACE reads; one entry per CDR3 protein. Among roughly 560,000 distinct CDR3 sequences, around 24% were seen once, and the ten largest hold just over 8.5%. The same specimen was also included in a second study, on T cells of mothers and their children.

The sequencing input was blood. The receptors derive from a boy between 10 and 17 years old in good health.

The chain uses TRBV29-1 and TRBJ1-4, with D perhaps TRBD1 (5 bases). The CDR3 totals 14 residues. Trimming took 7 bases from V and 3 from J, leaving 15 bases between them. Looked up from germline, CDR1 is SQVTM and CDR2 is ANQGSEA. CDR3: CSAAGSGPNEKLFF. CDR3 DNA: TGCAGCGCCGCAGGGAGTGGGCCTAATGAAAAACTGTTTTTT.

V is TRBV24-1 and J is TRBJ2-5, with D tentatively TRBD1 (6 bases). V was pared by 3 bases and J by 1 base, with 11 bases between. Germline CDR1 and CDR2: KGHDR and SFDVKD. The CDR3 is 15 residues long. For the CDR3, the DNA is TGTGCCACCAGTGATGCCGGGACACCCCAAGAGACCCAGTACTTC. Amino acids: CATSDAGTPQETQYF.

This clonotype appeared a few times. The gene calls are TRBV7-9 and TRBJ1-1, with D possibly matching TRBD1 (6 bases). Germline CDR1 SEHNR, CDR2 FQNEAQ (reference sequence). Trimming took 8 bases from V and 6 from J, leaving 13 bases between them. This CDR3 contains 12 residues. The DNA of the CDR3 is TGTGCCAGCGCAACGGGGGGCTCTGAAGCTTTCTTT. Protein sequence: CASATGGSEAFF.

J is TRBJ2-5 and V is TRBV20-1; weak D call: TRBD1 (5 bases). The germline CDR1 and CDR2 sequences are DFQATT and SNEGSKA (reference sequence). CDR3 length equals 13 residues. V was cut by 0 bases and J by 3 bases, with 8 bases left in between. CDR3 residues: CSAREAGKETQYF. CDR3 bases: TGCAGTGCTAGAGAGGCAGGGAAAGAGACCCAGTACTTC.

V usage is TRBV20-1 and J usage is TRBJ1-4; tentatively, D is TRBD1 (6 bases). Trimming cost V 6 bases and J 0 bases, with 11 bases left between them. CDR1 and CDR2 (germline): DFQATT, SNEGSKA (reference sequence). This CDR3 contains 14 residues. DNA for the CDR3: TGCAGTGCAAGGGGACACTCAACTAATGAAAAACTGTTTTTT. Translating it yields CSARGHSTNEKLFF.

This clonotype was seen only a few times. In DNA, the CDR3 is TGCAGCTCGTTTATTAGCGAAAACGCAGATACGCAGTATTTT. This codes for CSSFISENADTQYF. The chain carries TRBV29-1 and TRBJ2-3; the D gene is possibly TRBD2 (5 bases). Trimming took 8 bases from V and 4 from J, leaving 19 bases between them. This CDR3 spans 14 amino acids. Germline loops: CDR1 SQVTM, CDR2 ANQGSEA.

This clonotype was found a few times. The V and J genes are TRBV12-3 or TRBV12-4 and TRBJ1-2; 7 bases fit TRBD1. V dropped 6 bases and J dropped 2; count of bases not matched to a gene: 6. The CDR3 extends over 14 amino acids. In nucleotides, the CDR3 is TGTGCCAGCAGACAGGGGACGGAGAACTATGGCTACACCTTC. Protein sequence: CASRQGTENYGYTF.

The rearrangement uses TRBV7-2 and TRBJ2-4; D unclear. Trimming cost V 3 bases and J 9 bases, with 18 bases left between them. The CDR3 sequence is 15 residues long. Germline CDR1 and CDR2: SGHTA and FQGNSA. The CDR3 protein is CASSFVLSQDAIQYF. The CDR3 DNA sequence: TGTGCCAGCAGCTTTGTTCTTAGTCAGGATGCCATTCAGTACTTC.

This clonotype was observed a handful of times. The J gene is TRBJ2-3, the V gene TRBV4-3; D unresolved. The CDR3 runs to 16 residues. Germline-derived CDR1 and CDR2 are LGHNA and YSLEER. The V end was cut by 1 base, the J end by 6 bases, with 17 bases between. CDR3 nucleotide sequence: TGCGCCAGCAGCCAAGTATCCACTACAATCTCGGATACGCAGTATTTT. Its translation: CASSQVSTTISDTQYF.

V is TRBV20-1 and J is TRBJ2-7; TRBD2 matches 8 bases. J was trimmed by 3 bases and V by 6 bases; bases with no gene match: 10. The CDR3 is 14 residues long. Germline values: CDR1 DFQATT, CDR2 SNEGSKA (reference sequence). The CDR3 loop is CSAVSGRSNYEQYF. The CDR3 coding sequence is TGCAGTGCGGTGAGCGGGAGAAGTAACTACGAGCAGTACTTC.

The chain combines TRBV20-1 with TRBJ1-5, with D possibly being TRBD1 (6 bases). Per the germline V gene, CDR1 is DFQATT and CDR2 is SNEGSKA (reference sequence). The V gene lost 8 bases and the J gene lost 6 bases, with 11 bases spanning the gap. The CDR3 contains 11 residues. CDR3 coding DNA: TGCAGTCCCAGGGGATTTCAGCCCCAGCATTTT. It encodes CSPRGFQPQHF.

This clonotype came up many times. The chain recombines TRBV12-3 or TRBV12-4 with TRBJ2-7; the D gene is possibly TRBD1 (7 bases). The CDR3 covers 14 residues. V was shortened by 7 bases and J by 5 bases, with 18 bases between the two germline ends. The CDR3 reads CASTGGGRRDEQYF. The CDR3 bases are TGTGCCAGCACTGGAGGGGGCAGGCGAGACGAGCAGTACTTC.

The chain couples TRBV7-3 to TRBJ2-1, with D possibly TRBD1 on 6 matching bases. The DNA end is a closer match to TRBJ2-5, so the J assignment may be wrong. The CDR3 length is 14 residues. Germline CDR1 reads SGHTA; CDR2 reads FQGTGA. CDR3 sequence: CASSLMDRQETQYF. As DNA, the CDR3 is TGTGCCAGCAGCTTAATGGACAGACAAGAGACCCAGTACTTC.

This clonotype has only one observation. The rearrangement joins TRBV5-1 to TRBJ2-1; D might be TRBD1 (5 bases). This CDR3 region has 18 residues. V gave up 6 bases and J gave up 0 bases, with 22 bases separating them. CDR1 is SGHRS, CDR2 YFSETQ, per germline. In DNA, the CDR3 is TGCGCCAGCAACCAACCAATAAGTAGGGGAAGCTCCTACAATGAGCAGTTCTTC. This encodes CASNQPISRGSSYNEQFF. Combining the CDR3 with reference TRBV5-1 and TRBJ2-1 gives the whole variable domain KAGVTQTPRYLIKTRGQQVTLSCSPISGHRSVSWYQQTPGQGLQFLFEYFSETQRNKGNFPGRFSGRQFSNSRSEMNVSTLELGDSALYLCASNQPISRGSSYNEQFFGPGTRLTVL.

The chain employs TRBV6-2 or TRBV6-3 and TRBJ2-7, with TRBD1 matching over 9 bases. Germline CDR1 and CDR2: MNHEY and SVGEGT. There are 13 residues in the CDR3. V gave up 6 bases and J gave up 3 bases; unmatched junction bases: 3. The CDR3 sequence is CASRRTGDYEQYF. The CDR3 nucleotides read TGTGCCAGCAGGCGGACAGGGGACTACGAGCAGTACTTC.

The chain joins TRBV28 to TRBJ2-3; 7 bases are shared with TRBD2. V lost 5 bases to trimming and J lost 4 bases; unmatched junction nucleotides: 9. Looked up from germline, CDR1 is MDHEN and CDR2 is SYDVKM. The CDR3 loop spans 15 amino acids. The CDR3 sequence: CASSTHGLVADTQYF. Written as DNA, the CDR3 is TGTGCCAGCAGTACCCATGGACTAGTCGCAGATACGCAGTATTTT.

V and J are TRBV2 and TRBJ2-5; 7 bases are shared with TRBD2. The tail of the sequence fits TRBJ2-7 better, so the J call may be wrong. The CDR3 covers 14 residues. Germline V gene sequence: CDR1 SNHLY, CDR2 FYNNEI. Here the CDR3 DNA reads TGTGCCAGCAGGACGACGGGGGGAACAGACGAGCAGTACTTC. Protein sequence: CASRTTGGTDEQYF.

Only a few counts were recorded for this clonotype. The chain is built from TRBV6-6 and TRBJ1-1; D is unclear. Germline V gene sequence: CDR1 MNHNY, CDR2 SVGAGI (reference sequence). The ends were cut back, 5 bases at V and 1 base at J, with 14 bases in the middle. The CDR3 length is 15 residues. CDR3 in DNA: TGTGCCAGCAGTCGGACGGCATTGTGGAACACTGAAGCTTTCTTT. As protein: CASSRTALWNTEAFF.